This TCR beta chain was obtained from a study of shared clonotypes between healthy human individuals. Across the study: Participating donors consisted of a couple of women and a few men aged 18 to 49. General observations from the study: The genetic and exposure-history diversity represented was limited by few donors.

Every one of the donors was a Caucasian adult that lived in Nashville, Tennessee. Details on this clone: The antigen is unknown.

V gave up 7 bases and J gave up 6 bases, with 13 bases separating them. CDR1 SQVTM and CDR2 ANQGSEA come from the germline V gene. The CDR3 is made up of 12 amino acids. Several immunoSEQ 96-well plates shared each subset's DNA, each plate a replicate. TCRdb's copy holds only in-frame clones and misses some; the assay was immunoSEQ multiplex PCR. In the table there are about 520,000 clones, more than 75% of which are singletons. Sequencing input: PBMCs. This chain uses TRBV29-1 with TRBJ2-1; D is undetermined. The clonotype was recovered from a woman aged 40 to 55 in good health. Some clones in this sample may be carry-over from other donors' samples. This CDR3 reads CSGGQGSNEQFF. The DNA of the CDR3 is TGCAGCGGGGGTCAAGGGTCCAATGAGCAGTTCTTC.